This TCR beta chain originates from a study of early T cells in non-severe SARS-CoV-2 infection. Looking at the study overall: Sequencing of bulk RNA from unsorted whole blood was done, without chain pairing.

In germline, CDR1 is DFQATT, CDR2 SNEGSKA (reference sequence). Trimming pared 2 bases from V and 5 bases from J, leaving 9 bases between. The CDR3 length is 12 residues. This clonotype was found many times. TCRdb used MiXCR to reprocess the 5' RACE reads, holding one entry per CDR3 protein. The repertoire holds approximately 27,000 distinct CDR3 sequences, approximately 5.3% seen once, with 5% to 6.5% in the top ten. Sequenced: whole blood. The chain couples TRBV20-1 to TRBJ1-1, with a tentative D call TRBD1 (5 bases). This TCR was sampled from an adult who was a healthcare worker with PCR-confirmed SARS-CoV-2 infection or an uninfected control (not recorded which). This CDR3 reads CSARSGRTEAFF. The CDR3 DNA follows: TGCAGTGCTAGATCAGGGAGGACTGAAGCTTTCTTT.